The present T cell receptor (beta chain) was sequenced within a study of PD-1 blockade in classical Hodgkin lymphoma. Background on the study: Patients were given intravenous nivolumab, 3 mg/kg, every 2 weeks.

Notes on the study in general: Complete responders' diversity at baseline resembled that of newly diagnosed patients. Reports indicated that newly diagnosed patients had lower baseline TCR diversity than healthy donors did.

Following autologous stem cell transplantation, relapse occurred in every patient, and exposure to brentuximab vedotin varied. Patients showed best responses of complete response, partial response or progressive disease. Using immunoSEQ multiplex PCR, the repertoire was profiled, and TCRdb retains in-frame clones only, with some absent. The profile shows 6,000 to 9,500 clones, roughly four fifths of them singletons. The CDR3 runs to 13 residues. As concerns this clone: What it recognizes is unknown.

This TCR derives from a human donor with classical Hodgkin lymphoma. Material: peripheral blood mononuclear cells (PBMCs), obtained at baseline. The chain recombines TRBV12-2 with TRBJ1-2; no check of the table's D call, TRBD1, against the DNA was made. TRBV12-2 counts as a pseudogene. The CDR3 sequence: CASRRDRVYGYTF. CDR3 nucleotide sequence: TGTGCAAGTCGCCGGGACAGGGTCTATGGCTACACCTTC.